Below are 12 T cell receptor beta chains sequenced from a single sample in a study of response to subunit inactivated influenza vaccine. MiXCR, run by TCRdb on the RT-PCR reads, gives a single entry per CDR3 protein. The top ten hold approximately 10% of the sample, which has approximately 290,000 distinct CDR3 sequences, about 20% seen once. Sample: PBMCs from blood, taken about 20 months after vaccination. The source of these receptors is a man aged 50 to 75 who received an inactivated influenza vaccine.

This sequence joins TRBV12-3 or TRBV12-4 and TRBJ2-5, with 7 bases that match TRBD2. This CDR3 contains 15 residues. Germline trimming cut 6 bases from V and 4 bases from J; bases unmatched to any gene: 11. Written as DNA, the CDR3 is TGTGCCAGCAGGGGGTACCGGGAGGAGGCAGAGACCCAGTACTTC. As protein: CASRGYREEAETQYF.

This clonotype has only a few counts. The rearrangement joins TRBV3-1 to TRBJ1-1; no definite D call. Trimming removed 5 bases at V and 1 base at J, with 14 bases between. Germline V gene lookup returns CDR1 LGHDT and CDR2 YNNKEL (reference sequence). The CDR3 spans 15 residues. As DNA, the CDR3 is TGTGCCAGCAGCTATCGAGGACGGACGAACACTGAAGCTTTCTTT. Translating gives CASSYRGRTNTEAFF.

V usage is TRBV19 and J usage is TRBJ2-4; D ambiguous. In germline, CDR1 is LNHDA, CDR2 SQIVND (reference sequence). The CDR3 length is 15 residues. V dropped 5 bases and J dropped 8 bases, with 19 bases sitting between them. CDR3 in amino acids: CASSDFGGGKDIQYF. CDR3 DNA sequence: TGTGCCAGTAGTGATTTTGGCGGTGGTAAGGACATTCAGTACTTC.

V usage is TRBV5-5 and J usage is TRBJ2-3; tentative D call: TRBD1 (5 bases). The CDR3 runs to 15 residues. Germline lookup yields CDR1 SGHKS and CDR2 YYEKEE (reference sequence). V was shortened by 0 bases and J by 4 bases, with 12 bases between the two germline ends. The CDR3 DNA reads as TGTGCCAGCAGCTTGGGCCAGGGTCGTCCAGATACGCAGTATTTT. Protein product: CASSLGQGRPDTQYF.

This sequence joins TRBV4-3 and TRBJ2-4; D tentatively reads TRBD1 or TRBD2 (6 bases each). The CDR3 loop spans 14 amino acids. The germline V and J ends were trimmed by 0 bases and 8 bases, with 11 bases remaining between them. Germline values: CDR1 LGHNA, CDR2 YSLEER. The CDR3 bases are TGCGCCAGCAGCCAAGATCTAAGGGGGGACATTCAGTACTTC. Translating gives CASSQDLRGDIQYF.

This clonotype was found many times. The V call is TRBV15, the J call TRBJ1-1, with D unresolved. The CDR3 has 16 amino acids. The germline V and J ends were trimmed by 0 bases and 3 bases, with 14 bases remaining between them. CDR1 is LNHNV and CDR2 is YYDKDF in the germline V gene (reference sequence). CDR3 region: CATSRDRPAGDTEAFF. CDR3 nucleotides: TGTGCCACCAGCAGAGACCGCCCCGCGGGAGACACTGAAGCTTTCTTT. The whole variable domain, remainder taken from reference TRBV15 and TRBJ1-1, is DAMVIQNPRYQVTQFGKPVTLSCSQTLNHNVMYWYQQKSSQAPKLLFHYYDKDFNNEADTPDNFQSRRPNTSFCFLDIRSPGLGDTAMYLCATSRDRPAGDTEAFFGQGTRLTVV.

For the CDR3, the DNA is TGCAGCGTTGCGGACGGGGCGGGCGAGCAGTACTTC. Its translation is CSVADGAGEQYF. The chain combines TRBV29-1 with TRBJ2-7, with D perhaps TRBD1 or TRBD2 (5 bases each). The CDR3 runs 12 residues. Germline lookup yields CDR1 SQVTM and CDR2 ANQGSEA. V was shortened by 4 bases and J by 6 bases, with 13 bases between the two germline ends.

There are a few counts of this clonotype. V gene TRBV18 combines with J gene TRBJ1-3; tentatively, D is TRBD1 (6 bases). With 3 bases removed from V and 2 bases from J, the gap between germline ends came to 11 bases. The CDR3 covers 15 residues. Germline CDR1 reads KGHSH; CDR2 reads LQKENI. The CDR3 DNA reads TGTGCCAGCTCACCGCAGGGGAAGGCTGGAAACACCATATATTTT. Translated: CASSPQGKAGNTIYF.

This clonotype has only a few counts. At one boundary the junction diverges from the germline segment, which might be a read error. This chain uses TRBV18 with TRBJ1-2; 11 bases align to TRBD1. Germline CDR1 and CDR2: KGHSH and LQKENI. The CDR3 contains 12 residues. This CDR3 reads CASSTGQGEPLF. The CDR3 coding sequence is TGTGCCAGCTCAACGGGACAGGGGGAACCACTCTTC.

This clonotype was counted at least ten times. The genes are TRBV7-2 and TRBJ1-2, with unresolved D. Germline loops: CDR1 SGHTA, CDR2 FQGNSA. V was trimmed by 5 bases and J by 7 bases, leaving 17 bases between them. The CDR3 consists of 14 residues. The CDR3 sequence: CASSPNGFRSGYTF. The CDR3, as DNA: TGTGCCAGCAGCCCCAACGGCTTTCGGAGTGGCTACACCTTC.

V usage is TRBV20-1 and J usage is TRBJ2-7; D gene unclear. The CDR3 is 12 residues long. Trimming took off 3 bases at V and 2 bases at J, with 8 bases between the two ends. CDR1 and CDR2 from the germline V gene are DFQATT and SNEGSKA (reference sequence). The chain's CDR3 is CSASGYPYEQYF. The CDR3 DNA reads TGCAGTGCTAGCGGTTATCCCTACGAGCAGTACTTC.

The chain uses TRBV7-9 and TRBJ1-6; no clear D. The CDR3 consists of 14 residues. CDR1 and CDR2 from the germline V gene are SEHNR and FQNEAQ (reference sequence). V was trimmed by 5 bases and J by 5 bases, leaving 10 bases between them. The CDR3 is CASSPRLDNSPLHF. CDR3 DNA sequence: TGTGCCAGCAGCCCCCGACTGGATAATTCACCCCTCCACTTT.